These 14 T cell receptor beta chains were all obtained from the same sample, sequenced in a study of T cell clonality in common variable immunodeficiency. Data came from immunoSEQ multiplex PCR; TCRdb stores just in-frame clones and leaves some out. This sample comprises tens of thousands of clones, none seen once only. The sample taken for sequencing was peripheral blood mononuclear cells. The receptor set was obtained from a person aged 18-70 years in good health.

Many counts were recorded for this clone. The CDR3 sequence: CASEGLHEQFF. The covered CDR3 bases are TGCGCCAGCGAAGGACTCCATGAG. The rearrangement uses TRBV5-1 and TRBJ2-1, with a weak D call TRBD2 (5 bases). The read ends 3 residues before the CDR3 terminus; that terminus is restored from the germline J gene. Germline CDR1 reads SGHRS; CDR2 reads YFSETQ. The CDR3 spans 11 residues. Deletions cut 7 bases from V and 8 bases from J, with 10 bases between.

This clone was counted at least ten times. The read gets to within 3 residues of the CDR3 end, and the germline J gene fills in the rest. The V gene is TRBV6-4, the J gene TRBJ2-3; D might be TRBD2 (6 bases). The V and J ends lost 5 bases and 0 bases respectively, with 15 bases between them. The CDR3 totals 16 residues. Germline assignment: CDR1 MRHNA and CDR2 SNTAGT. CDR3 residues: CASSLLSGASTDTQYF. The covered CDR3 bases are TGTGCCAGCAGTCTCCTTAGCGGTGCTAGCACAGATACG.

This clone has a count of ten or more. The read gets to within 3 residues of the CDR3 end, and the germline J gene fills in the rest. The rearrangement joins TRBV2 to TRBJ2-4, with D maybe TRBD2 (6 bases). V shed 4 bases and J shed 8 bases, with 21 bases lying between them. CDR3 size: 16 residues. Germline CDR1 and CDR2: SNHLY and FYNNEI. CDR3 sequence reads: CASSGRVGTRADIQYF. The CDR3 DNA, read in part, is TGTGCCAGCAGTGGAAGGGTCGGGACTCGGGCGGACATT.

This clone showed up many times. With the read ending 3 residues before the CDR3 end, the germline J gene is used to fill in that end. V usage is TRBV20-1 and J usage is TRBJ1-1; 7 positions match TRBD1. Trimming at V came to 4 bases and at J to 0 bases, leaving 2 bases not matched to a gene. The CDR3 consists of 13 residues. Germline V gene sequence: CDR1 DFQATT, CDR2 SNEGSKA (reference sequence). CDR3 DNA (partial): TGCAGTGCTAAGAGGGGGCTGAACACTGAA. It encodes CSAKRGLNTE. The CDR3, in full, reads CSAKRGLNTEAFF.

This clone has a count of ten or more. The sequence runs out 3 residues before the end of the CDR3; the remainder is reconstructed from the germline J gene. The chain combines TRBV29-1 with TRBJ2-1; 10 nucleotides align to TRBD2. The CDR3 loop spans 18 amino acids. V trimming: 4 bases; J trimming: 5 bases; junction bases outside the gene matches: 17. Germline CDR1 is SQVTM and CDR2 is ANQGSEA. The sequenced part of the CDR3 DNA is TGCAGCGTTGTTTTGCCAGCAGGGACTAGCGTGAAGAACAATGAG. As protein: CSVVLPAGTSVKNNE. From start to end, the CDR3 is CSVVLPAGTSVKNNEQFF.

This clone was seen many times. The read is 3 residues too short to cover the CDR3 end, so that end is filled in from the germline J gene. The chain combines TRBV19 with TRBJ2-7; the D gene is possibly TRBD1 (6 bases). The germline CDR1 and CDR2 sequences are LNHDA and SQIVND (reference sequence). The CDR3 has 14 residues. V was trimmed by 6 bases and J by 0 bases, leaving 12 bases between them. The CDR3 protein is CASSRQVSSYEQYF. The CDR3 DNA, read in part, is TGTGCCAGTAGCCGACAGGTAAGCTCCTACGAG.

About this clone itself: Read coverage stops 3 residues before the CDR3 terminus; the germline J gene supplies the remainder. The chain employs TRBV11-2 and TRBJ1-4; D is undetermined. V dropped 5 bases and J dropped 4 bases, with 5 bases sitting between them. The CDR3 length is 12 residues. The germline V gene has CDR1 SGHAT and CDR2 FQNNGV. Incomplete CDR3 DNA: TGTGCCAGCAGCGTCAGTAATGAAAAA. Translation: CASSVSNEK. The whole CDR3 protein is CASSVSNEKLFF.

This clone came up many times. The CDR3 is cut off 3 residues early in the read; its end comes from the germline J gene. The V and J genes are TRBV20-1 and TRBJ2-1; 13 positions match TRBD2. In germline, CDR1 is DFQATT, CDR2 SNEGSKA (reference sequence). The CDR3 spans 20 residues. The ends lost 1 base at V and 0 bases at J; junction bases unmatched: 12. The DNA read from the CDR3 is TGCAGTGCTAGAGCAAGGTGGGGGACTAGCGGGACACACTCCTACAATGAG. This gives the protein CSARARWGTSGTHSYNE. The full-length CDR3 reads as CSARARWGTSGTHSYNEQFF.

This clone was seen many times. The read ends 3 residues shy of where the CDR3 ends; the end is completed using the germline J gene. The V and J genes are TRBV20-1 and TRBJ2-5; 12 nucleotides line up with TRBD2. CDR3 length: 14 amino acids. Germline CDR1 reads DFQATT; CDR2 reads SNEGSKA (reference sequence). Trimming cost V 4 bases and J 6 bases; bases outside gene matches: 6. The sequenced part of the CDR3 DNA is TGCAGTGCTACCACTAGCGGGAGGTGGAAGACC. It yields the protein CSATTSGRWKT. The whole CDR3 sequence reads CSATTSGRWKTQYF.

This clone was seen repeatedly, ten times or more. The read ends 3 residues early relative to the CDR3; the germline J gene fills the gap. The V gene is TRBV7-9, the J gene TRBJ1-5, with a tentative D call TRBD1 (6 bases). The V end lost 5 bases, the J end lost 7 bases, and 15 bases lay between the germline ends. From germline, CDR1 is SEHNR and CDR2 FQNEAQ (reference sequence). The length of the CDR3 is 14 residues. Partial CDR3 DNA: TGTGCCAGCAGCCCAAACAGGGACGGCCAGCCC. Encoded protein: CASSPNRDGQP. The complete CDR3 protein is CASSPNRDGQPQHF.

The table lists this clone with many counts. The read is 3 residues too short to cover the CDR3 end, so that end is filled in from the germline J gene. This chain links TRBV13 with TRBJ2-1; 10 nucleotides line up with TRBD2. The CDR3 sequence is 16 residues long. The V gene's germline CDR1 is PRHDT and CDR2 FYEKMQ (reference sequence). The V gene end was trimmed by 3 bases and the J gene end by 2 bases; junction bases not matched to a gene: 4. The CDR3 reads CASSFIAGGPYNEQFF. The part of the CDR3 DNA that was read is TGTGCCAGCAGCTTTATAGCGGGAGGACCCTACAATGAG.

This clone was counted many times. The CDR3 goes on 3 residues after the read ends, and that part is filled in from the germline J gene. This chain joins TRBV20-1 and TRBJ2-1; D ambiguous. Trimming pared 1 base from V and 7 bases from J, leaving 11 bases between. The CDR3 contains 13 residues. Per the germline V gene, CDR1 is DFQATT and CDR2 is SNEGSKA (reference sequence). This CDR3 reads CSARANPLNEQFF. CDR3 DNA, as far as it was read: TGCAGTGCTAGAGCTAACCCCCTGAATGAG.

This clone was recorded many times. The read gets to within 3 residues of the CDR3 end, and the germline J gene fills in the rest. The rearrangement joins TRBV9 to TRBJ2-3, with 7 positions matching TRBD1. Germline CDR1 and CDR2: SGDLS and YYNGEE. The J segment lost 7 bases and the V segment lost 4 bases, leaving 12 bases of the junction unmatched. The CDR3 runs to 15 residues. The CDR3 reads CASSPLGDSSNTQYF. CDR3 bases read: TGTGCCAGCAGCCCCCTCGGGGACAGTTCGAATACG.

This clone was picked up many times. With the read ending 3 residues before the CDR3 end, the germline J gene is used to fill in that end. V is TRBV30 and J is TRBJ2-3, with a possible D match to TRBD1 (5 bases). Per germline, CDR1 GTSNPN and CDR2 SVGIG (reference sequence). Trimming took 3 bases from V and 0 from J, leaving 10 bases between them. This CDR3 region has 14 residues. The CDR3 bases that were read are TGTGCCTGGAGCGCCGGACAAAGCACAGATACG. Translating gives CAWSAGQSTDT. The complete CDR3 sequence is CAWSAGQSTDTQYF.